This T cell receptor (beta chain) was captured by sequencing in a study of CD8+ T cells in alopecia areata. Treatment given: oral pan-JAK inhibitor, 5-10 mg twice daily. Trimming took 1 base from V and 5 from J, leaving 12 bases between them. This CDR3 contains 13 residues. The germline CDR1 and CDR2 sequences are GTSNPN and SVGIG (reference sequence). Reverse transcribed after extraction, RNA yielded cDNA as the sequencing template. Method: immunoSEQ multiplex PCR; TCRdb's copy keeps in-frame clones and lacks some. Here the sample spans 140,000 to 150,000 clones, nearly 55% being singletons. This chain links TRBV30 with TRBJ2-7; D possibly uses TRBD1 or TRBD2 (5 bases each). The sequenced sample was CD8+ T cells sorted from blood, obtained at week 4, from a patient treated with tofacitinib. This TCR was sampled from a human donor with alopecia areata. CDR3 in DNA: TGTGCCTGGAGTGGGGGGTGGAATGACGAGCAGTACTTC. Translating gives CAWSGGWNDEQYF.